This T cell receptor beta chain appears in the sequencing data of a study of CD8+CD57+ T cells in acquired aplastic anemia. Genomic DNA acted as the template from which TCR beta VDJ combination and CDR3 sequence profiling were carried out. TCRdb independently ran MiXCR on the reads; one entry per CDR3 protein. The sample holds some 82,000 distinct CDR3 sequences, 40% to 55% seen once. Trimming left V 7 bases short and J 0 bases short, with 19 bases between. The CDR3 covers 17 residues. Germline V gene data show CDR1 as KGHDR and CDR2 as SFDVKD. The source is a human donor in good health, serving as a control. Source material: sorted CD4+, CD8+, or CD8+CD57+ T cells (not recorded which) from PBMCs. The genes are TRBV24-1 and TRBJ2-3, with D possibly TRBD2 on 6 matching bases. In nucleotides, the CDR3 is TGTGCCACCAGAGCGGGCGGCCAGGGTGAGAGCACAGATACGCAGTATTTT. Its protein product is CATRAGGQGESTDTQYF.